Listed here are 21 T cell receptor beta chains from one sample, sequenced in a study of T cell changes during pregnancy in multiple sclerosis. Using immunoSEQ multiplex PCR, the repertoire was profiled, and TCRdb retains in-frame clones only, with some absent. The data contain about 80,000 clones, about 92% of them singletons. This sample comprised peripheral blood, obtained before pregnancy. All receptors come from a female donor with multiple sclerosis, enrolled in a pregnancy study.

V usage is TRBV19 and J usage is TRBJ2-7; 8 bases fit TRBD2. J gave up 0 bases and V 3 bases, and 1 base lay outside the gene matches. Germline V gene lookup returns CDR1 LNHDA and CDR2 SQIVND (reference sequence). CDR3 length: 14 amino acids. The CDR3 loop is CASSISGDSYEQYF. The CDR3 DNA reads TGTGCCAGTAGTATTAGCGGGGACTCCTACGAGCAGTACTTC. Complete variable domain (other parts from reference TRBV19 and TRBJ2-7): DGGITQSPKYLFRKEGQNVTLSCEQNLNHDAMYWYRQDPGQGLRLIYYSQIVNDFQKGDIAEGYSVSREKKESFPLTVTSAQKNPTAFYLCASSISGDSYEQYFGPGTRLTVT.

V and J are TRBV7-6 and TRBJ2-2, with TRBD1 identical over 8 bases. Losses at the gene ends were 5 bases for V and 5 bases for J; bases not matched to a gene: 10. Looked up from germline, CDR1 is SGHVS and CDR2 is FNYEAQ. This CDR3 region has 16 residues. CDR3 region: CASSPGTGLMTGELFF. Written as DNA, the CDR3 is TGTGCCAGCAGCCCCGGGACAGGTCTTATGACCGGGGAGCTGTTTTTT.

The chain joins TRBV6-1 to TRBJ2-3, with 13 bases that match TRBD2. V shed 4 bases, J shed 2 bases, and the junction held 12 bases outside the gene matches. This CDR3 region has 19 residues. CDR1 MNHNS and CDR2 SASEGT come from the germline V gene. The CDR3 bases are TGTGCCAGCAGTGTTTTGCGGACTAGCGGGGGACAAAACACAGATACGCAGTATTTT. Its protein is CASSVLRTSGGQNTDTQYF.

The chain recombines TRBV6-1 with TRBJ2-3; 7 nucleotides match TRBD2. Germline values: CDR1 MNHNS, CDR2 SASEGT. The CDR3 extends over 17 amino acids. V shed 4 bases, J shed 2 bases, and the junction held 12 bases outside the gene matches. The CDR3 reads CASSGQWGRGVTDTQYF. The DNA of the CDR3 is TGTGCCAGCAGTGGTCAGTGGGGACGGGGGGTCACAGATACGCAGTATTTT.

The CDR3 nucleotides are TGTGCCAGCAGCTTAGCGGGCGGGACCTACTACAATGAGCAGTTCTTC. Amino acid sequence: CASSLAGGTYYNEQFF. The V call is TRBV7-9, the J call TRBJ2-1; weak D call: TRBD2 (6 bases). The CDR3 loop spans 16 amino acids. Germline-derived CDR1 and CDR2 are SEHNR and FQNEAQ (reference sequence). V dropped 0 bases and J dropped 3 bases, with 12 bases sitting between them.

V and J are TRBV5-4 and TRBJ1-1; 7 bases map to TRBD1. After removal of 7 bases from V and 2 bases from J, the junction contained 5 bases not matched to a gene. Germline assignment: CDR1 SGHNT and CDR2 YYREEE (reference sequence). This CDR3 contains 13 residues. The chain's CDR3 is CASHRGGNTEAFF. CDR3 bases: TGTGCCAGCCATCGAGGGGGCAACACTGAAGCTTTCTTT.

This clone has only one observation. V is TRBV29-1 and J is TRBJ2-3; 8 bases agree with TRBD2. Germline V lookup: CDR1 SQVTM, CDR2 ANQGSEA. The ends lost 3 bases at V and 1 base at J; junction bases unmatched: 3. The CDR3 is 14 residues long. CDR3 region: CSVDGGGRTDTQYF. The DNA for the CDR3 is TGCAGCGTTGATGGCGGGGGGCGCACAGATACGCAGTATTTT.

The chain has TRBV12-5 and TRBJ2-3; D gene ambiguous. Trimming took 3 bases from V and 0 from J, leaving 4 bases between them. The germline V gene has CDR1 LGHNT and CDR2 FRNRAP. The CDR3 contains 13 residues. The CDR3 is CASGFGSTDTQYF. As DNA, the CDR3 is TGTGCTAGTGGTTTCGGTAGCACAGATACGCAGTATTTT.

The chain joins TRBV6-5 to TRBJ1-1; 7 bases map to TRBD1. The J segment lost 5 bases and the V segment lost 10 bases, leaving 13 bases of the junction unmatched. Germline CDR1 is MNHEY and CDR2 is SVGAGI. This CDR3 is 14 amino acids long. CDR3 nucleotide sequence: TGTGCCACCTCCTCTAGACAGGGACGGACTGAAGCTTTCTTT. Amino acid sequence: CATSSRQGRTEAFF.

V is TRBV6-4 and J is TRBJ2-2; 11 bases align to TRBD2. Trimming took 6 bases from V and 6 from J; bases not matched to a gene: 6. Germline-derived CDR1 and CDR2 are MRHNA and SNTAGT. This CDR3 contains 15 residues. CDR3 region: CASRESSGGPGELFF. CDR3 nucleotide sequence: TGTGCCAGCAGGGAGTCTAGCGGGGGGCCCGGGGAGCTGTTTTTT.

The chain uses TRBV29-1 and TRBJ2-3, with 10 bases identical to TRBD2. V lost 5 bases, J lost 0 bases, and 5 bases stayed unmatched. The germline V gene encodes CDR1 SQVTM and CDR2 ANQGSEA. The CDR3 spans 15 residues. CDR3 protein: CSVRLAGASTDTQYF. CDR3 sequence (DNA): TGCAGCGTTAGGCTAGCGGGGGCTAGCACAGATACGCAGTATTTT.

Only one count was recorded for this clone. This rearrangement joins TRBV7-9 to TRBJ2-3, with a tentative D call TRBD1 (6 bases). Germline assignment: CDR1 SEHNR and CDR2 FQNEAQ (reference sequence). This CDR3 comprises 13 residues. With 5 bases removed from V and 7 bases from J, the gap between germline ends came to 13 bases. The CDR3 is CASSSQDSYTQYF. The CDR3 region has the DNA TGTGCCAGCAGCAGTCAGGACAGCTATACGCAGTATTTT.

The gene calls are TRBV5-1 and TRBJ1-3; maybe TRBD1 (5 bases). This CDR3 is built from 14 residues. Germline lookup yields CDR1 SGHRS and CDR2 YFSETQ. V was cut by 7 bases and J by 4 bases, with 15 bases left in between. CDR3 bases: TGCGCCAGCGCAGACACGGGGGACGGAAACACCATATATTTT. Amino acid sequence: CASADTGDGNTIYF.

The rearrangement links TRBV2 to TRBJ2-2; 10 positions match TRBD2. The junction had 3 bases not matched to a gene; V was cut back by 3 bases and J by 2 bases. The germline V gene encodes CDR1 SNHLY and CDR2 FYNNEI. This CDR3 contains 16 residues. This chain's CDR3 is CASSDWTSGNTGELFF. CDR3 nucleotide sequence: TGTGCCAGCAGTGACTGGACTAGCGGTAACACCGGGGAGCTGTTTTTT.

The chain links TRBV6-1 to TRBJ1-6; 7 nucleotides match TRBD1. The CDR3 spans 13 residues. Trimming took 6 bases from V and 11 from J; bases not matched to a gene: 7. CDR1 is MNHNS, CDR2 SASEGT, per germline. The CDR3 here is CASRRTGPTPLHF. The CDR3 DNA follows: TGTGCCAGCAGGAGGACAGGACCCACACCCCTCCACTTT.

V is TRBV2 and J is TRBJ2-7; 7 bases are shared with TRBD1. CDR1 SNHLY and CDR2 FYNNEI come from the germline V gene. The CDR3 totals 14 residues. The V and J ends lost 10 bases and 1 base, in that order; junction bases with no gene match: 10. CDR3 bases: TGTGCCACTCTCGACAGGGATTTTTCCTACGAGCAGTACTTC. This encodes CATLDRDFSYEQYF.

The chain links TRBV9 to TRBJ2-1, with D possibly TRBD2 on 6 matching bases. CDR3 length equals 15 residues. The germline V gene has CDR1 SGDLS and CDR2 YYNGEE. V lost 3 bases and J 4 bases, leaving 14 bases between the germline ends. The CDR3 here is CASSGLGGGYNEQFF. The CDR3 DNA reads TGTGCCAGCAGCGGACTCGGGGGTGGGTACAATGAGCAGTTCTTC.

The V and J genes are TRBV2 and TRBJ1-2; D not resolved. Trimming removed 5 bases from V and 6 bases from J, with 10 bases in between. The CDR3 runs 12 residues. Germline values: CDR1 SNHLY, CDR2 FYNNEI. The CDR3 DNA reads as TGTGCCAGCAGTCGCTCAGGAAATGGCTACACCTTC. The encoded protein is CASSRSGNGYTF.

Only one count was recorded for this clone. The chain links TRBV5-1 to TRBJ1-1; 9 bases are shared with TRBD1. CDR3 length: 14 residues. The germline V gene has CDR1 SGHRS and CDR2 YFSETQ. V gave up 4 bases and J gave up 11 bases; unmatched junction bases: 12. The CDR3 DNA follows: TGCGCCAGCAGCCCGGGGGGGACAGGGAGATTTGCTTTCTTT. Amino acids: CASSPGGTGRFAFF.

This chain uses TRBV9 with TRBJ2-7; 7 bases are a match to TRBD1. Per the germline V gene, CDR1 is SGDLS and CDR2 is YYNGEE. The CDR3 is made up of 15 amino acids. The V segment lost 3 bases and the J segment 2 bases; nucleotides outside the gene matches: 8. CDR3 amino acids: CASSAGTGETYEQYF. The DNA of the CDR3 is TGTGCCAGCAGCGCCGGAACAGGGGAGACCTACGAGCAGTACTTC.

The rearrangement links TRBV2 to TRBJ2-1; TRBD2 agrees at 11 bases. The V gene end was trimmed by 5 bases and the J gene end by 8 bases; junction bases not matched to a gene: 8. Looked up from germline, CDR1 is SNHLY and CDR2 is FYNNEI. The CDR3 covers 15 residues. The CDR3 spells CASSLAGGALYEQFF. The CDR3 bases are TGTGCCAGCAGTCTAGCGGGGGGCGCATTATATGAGCAGTTCTTC.